These 25 T cell receptor beta chains came from one sample sequenced in a study of CD8 T cells in Susac syndrome. Reverse transcription used about 0.45 to 1 ug RNA and random hexamers. TCRdb called the immunoSEQ multiplex PCR reads again in MiXCR, with one record for every CDR3 protein. The top ten hold approximately 0.1% of the sample, which has some 190,000 distinct CDR3 sequences, 93% seen once. The specimen sequenced was CD4+ T cells from PBMCs. The source is a human donor in good health.

The chain uses TRBV7-2 and TRBJ2-1, with unresolved D. The CDR3 has 11 residues. CDR1 and CDR2 from the germline V gene are SGHTA and FQGNSA. Trimming removed 0 bases from V and 9 bases from J, with 3 bases in between. CDR3 sequence (DNA): TGTGCCAGCAGCTTAGCGAGTGAGCAGTTCTTC. It encodes CASSLASEQFF. The entire variable domain, with the rest obtained from reference TRBV7-2 and TRBJ2-1, is as follows: GAGVSQSPSNKVTEKGKDVELRCDPISGHTALYWYRQSLGQGLEFLIYFQGNSAPDKSGLPSDRFSAERTGGSVSTLTIQRTQQEDSAVYLCASSLASEQFFGPGTRLTVL.

V gene TRBV3-1 combines with J gene TRBJ1-5; D is possibly TRBD1 (5 bases). Germline lookup yields CDR1 LGHDT and CDR2 YNNKEL (reference sequence). The CDR3 runs 17 residues. The V and J ends lost 0 bases and 7 bases respectively, with 19 bases between them. The CDR3 DNA reads as TGTGCCAGCAGCCAAGATCTCGGGACGGGGAGTCAACAGCCCCAGCATTTT. Protein product: CASSQDLGTGSQQPQHF.

This clonotype was counted once. The chain uses TRBV5-1 and TRBJ2-7, with D perhaps TRBD1 (5 bases). Between the trimmed V and J ends, which lost 3 bases and 3 bases, there was a span of 13 bases. CDR1 is SGHRS and CDR2 is YFSETQ in the germline V gene. The CDR3 sequence is 14 residues long. The CDR3 nucleotides are TGCGCCAGCAGCTCCTTGGGGCCGTACTACGAGCAGTACTTC. Its protein product is CASSSLGPYYEQYF.

The CDR3 DNA follows: TGCGCCAGCAGCTTGGCCCTCGGGGGACGGGAAAAACTGTTTTTT. Translated, it gives CASSLALGGREKLFF. This chain connects TRBV5-1 to TRBJ1-4, with D maybe TRBD1 (5 bases). CDR3 length: 15 residues. The V gene lost 0 bases and the J gene lost 8 bases, with 14 bases spanning the gap. Germline lookup yields CDR1 SGHRS and CDR2 YFSETQ.

V is TRBV14 and J is TRBJ2-1; 8 positions match TRBD2. CDR1 is SGHDN, CDR2 FVKESK, per germline. CDR3 length equals 15 residues. V shed 4 bases, J shed 2 bases, and the junction held 4 bases outside the gene matches. The CDR3 DNA is TGTGCCAGCAGCCGAGTAGCGGGGACCTACAATGAGCAGTTCTTC. Protein product: CASSRVAGTYNEQFF.

V is TRBV7-3 and J is TRBJ2-2, with D perhaps being TRBD1 or TRBD2 (5 bases each). V lost 4 bases and J lost 3, with 9 bases in between. The germline CDR1 and CDR2 sequences are SGHTA and FQGTGA. There are 14 residues in the CDR3. CDR3: CASSSGRDTGELFF. The CDR3 bases are TGTGCCAGCAGCTCGGGACGGGACACCGGGGAGCTGTTTTTT.

The genes are TRBV6-1 and TRBJ1-4; D not resolved. Germline V lookup: CDR1 MNHNS, CDR2 SASEGT. The CDR3 covers 16 residues. The V and J ends lost 5 bases and 0 bases respectively, with 13 bases between them. CDR3: CASSRRPGATNEKLFF. The CDR3 coding sequence is TGTGCCAGCAGTCGACGCCCAGGTGCAACTAATGAAAAACTGTTTTTT.

The chain recombines TRBV29-1 with TRBJ1-2; tentative D call: TRBD1 (5 bases). The CDR3 is made up of 11 amino acids. Germline CDR1 and CDR2: SQVTM and ANQGSEA. Deletions cut 7 bases from V and 2 bases from J, with 8 bases between. The CDR3 DNA follows: TGCAGCGGGGGGTACAACTATGGCTACACCTTC. Amino acids: CSGGYNYGYTF.

The rearrangement uses TRBV29-1 and TRBJ2-3, with TRBD2 matching over 7 bases. CDR1 and CDR2 (germline): SQVTM, ANQGSEA. The CDR3 has 12 residues. Trimming cost V 5 bases and J 1 base; bases outside gene matches: 0. The CDR3 is CSVLAGTDTQYF. In DNA form, the CDR3 reads TGCAGCGTTCTAGCGGGCACAGATACGCAGTATTTT.

The V call is TRBV20-1, the J call TRBJ2-2; D is ambiguous. The V end lost 4 bases, the J end lost 6 bases, and 15 bases lay between the germline ends. This CDR3 is 14 amino acids long. Germline CDR1 and CDR2: DFQATT and SNEGSKA (reference sequence). The CDR3 spells CSAMDRMDSGELFF. Written as DNA, the CDR3 is TGCAGTGCTATGGACCGAATGGATTCCGGGGAGCTGTTTTTT.

The chain joins TRBV6-1 to TRBJ2-5; D call uncertain. This CDR3 contains 13 residues. The germline CDR1 and CDR2 sequences are MNHNS and SASEGT. V was trimmed by 4 bases and J by 0 bases, leaving 6 bases between them. CDR3 amino acids: CASSAKYQETQYF. Here the CDR3 DNA reads TGTGCCAGCAGTGCCAAGTACCAAGAGACCCAGTACTTC.

V usage is TRBV21-1 and J usage is TRBJ1-3; the DNA was not compared with TRBD1, the D call given in the table. TRBV21-1 is a known pseudogene. The CDR3 has 14 amino acids. The CDR3 region has the DNA TGTGCCAGCAGTAGGGGAAAGTCTGGAAACACCATATATTTT. Its protein is CASSRGKSGNTIYF.

The chain joins TRBV7-8 to TRBJ2-7; no definite D call. Trimming took 0 bases from V and 0 from J, leaving 15 bases between them. The CDR3 runs 17 residues. CDR1 SGHVS and CDR2 FQNEAQ come from the germline V gene. In nucleotides, the CDR3 is TGTGCCAGCAGCTTAGCCCTTAGTCGGACGAGCTCCTACGAGCAGTACTTC. Translating it yields CASSLALSRTSSYEQYF.

The rearrangement links TRBV29-1 to TRBJ1-2; D gene unclear. The CDR3 extends over 12 amino acids. CDR1 and CDR2 from the germline V gene are SQVTM and ANQGSEA. Between the trimmed V and J ends, which lost 8 bases and 2 bases, there was a span of 12 bases. CDR3 in amino acids: CSSTEVNYGYTF. CDR3 DNA: TGCAGCTCCACGGAGGTCAACTATGGCTACACCTTC.

The CDR3 here is CATEGERNTEAFF. Written as DNA, the CDR3 is TGTGCCACCGAAGGGGAGAGGAACACTGAAGCTTTCTTT. The chain combines TRBV10-3 with TRBJ1-1; D may be TRBD1 (5 bases). Germline loops: CDR1 ENHRY, CDR2 SYGVKD. V was pared by 10 bases and J by 1 base, with 13 bases between. CDR3 length equals 13 residues.

The rearrangement uses TRBV24-1 and TRBJ2-1, with TRBD2 as a possible D gene (5 bases). CDR3 size: 15 residues. Trimming left V 4 bases short and J 1 base short, with 10 bases between. From germline, CDR1 is KGHDR and CDR2 SFDVKD. The CDR3 coding sequence is TGTGCCACCAGTGACCCGGGGAATTCCTACAATGAGCAGTTCTTC. Translated, it gives CATSDPGNSYNEQFF.

The CDR3 region is CASSPRQGGTREVLELAGANVLTF. Written as DNA, the CDR3 is TGTGCCAGCAGCCCTAGACAGGGAGGCACTAGGGAGGTTCTGGAATTAGCTGGGGCCAACGTCCTGACTTTC. V gene TRBV3-1 combines with J gene TRBJ2-6, with a possible D match to TRBD1 (7 bases). This CDR3 contains 24 residues. CDR1 and CDR2 (germline): LGHDT, YNNKEL (reference sequence). V was clipped by 4 bases and J by 2 bases, with 36 bases between them. Complete variable domain (other parts from reference TRBV3-1 and TRBJ2-6): DTAVSQTPKYLVTQMGNDKSIKCEQNLGHDTMYWYKQDSKKFLKIMFSYNNKELIINETVPNRFSPKSPDKAHLNLHINSLELGDSAVYFCASSPRQGGTREVLELAGANVLTFGAGSRLTVL.

CDR3 region: CASSTPGTGKHEQYF. The CDR3 nucleotides read TGTGCCAGTAGTACCCCCGGGACAGGGAAACACGAGCAGTACTTC. The chain has TRBV19 and TRBJ2-7; TRBD1 agrees at 9 bases. The length of the CDR3 is 15 residues. Germline CDR1 and CDR2: LNHDA and SQIVND (reference sequence). Trimming cost V 4 bases and J 5 bases; bases outside gene matches: 9.

The chain links TRBV7-2 to TRBJ1-1; TRBD1 is a possible D gene (6 bases). The CDR3 sequence is 14 residues long. The germline V and J ends were trimmed by 5 bases and 7 bases, with 17 bases remaining between them. Germline V lookup: CDR1 SGHTA, CDR2 FQGNSA. CDR3: CASSPYRETLEAFF. CDR3 in DNA: TGTGCCAGCAGCCCGTACAGGGAGACCCTTGAAGCTTTCTTT.

V usage is TRBV27 and J usage is TRBJ1-5, with TRBD1 matching 7 bases. CDR3 length: 16 residues. Trimming cost V 6 bases and J 4 bases; bases outside gene matches: 12. The V gene's germline CDR1 is MNHEY and CDR2 SMNVEV (reference sequence). The CDR3 bases are TGTGCCAGCAGCTATACAGGGGAAGGGGGAAATCAGCCCCAGCATTTT. Translating it yields CASSYTGEGGNQPQHF.

The chain is built from TRBV7-9 and TRBJ1-4; 7 positions match TRBD1. The CDR3 covers 14 residues. Germline lookup yields CDR1 SEHNR and CDR2 FQNEAQ (reference sequence). The V and J ends lost 5 bases and 6 bases, in that order; junction bases with no gene match: 6. CDR3 DNA sequence: TGTGCCAGCAGCCCCGGACAGGTCGATGAAAAACTGTTTTTT. As protein: CASSPGQVDEKLFF.

The chain carries TRBV6-6 and TRBJ2-2, with D uncertain. The CDR3 is made up of 14 amino acids. The ends were cut back, 4 bases at V and 6 bases at J, with 12 bases in the middle. Germline V gene data show CDR1 as MNHNY and CDR2 as SVGAGI (reference sequence). The CDR3 DNA sequence: TGTGCCAGCAGTTCCCTCGGTGGGTCCGGGGAGCTGTTTTTT. Translating gives CASSSLGGSGELFF.

The CDR3 sequence: CASSQAKRKRDSLAYEQYV. The CDR3 DNA reads as TGCGCCAGCAGCCAAGCAAAGAGAAAAAGGGACAGCCTTGCCTACGAGCAGTACGTC. The chain joins TRBV4-3 to TRBJ2-7; 7 bases match TRBD1. V dropped 1 base and J dropped 2; count of bases not matched to a gene: 17. CDR3 length: 19 amino acids. The germline CDR1 and CDR2 sequences are LGHNA and YSLEER.

This clonotype has only one observation. The chain is built from TRBV7-2 and TRBJ1-2, with D perhaps TRBD1 (5 bases). The CDR3 extends over 15 amino acids. The germline V and J ends were trimmed by 5 bases and 2 bases, with 15 bases remaining between them. Germline V CDR1 and CDR2: SGHTA, FQGNSA. In DNA, the CDR3 is TGTGCCAGCAGCGCAACAGGTCCGGGGAACTATGGCTACACCTTC. Protein sequence: CASSATGPGNYGYTF.

The CDR3 protein is CASSAGGAQGSNEQFF. CDR3 coding DNA: TGTGCCAGCAGCGCAGGGGGGGCCCAGGGTTCCAATGAGCAGTTCTTC. The chain has TRBV9 and TRBJ2-1, with D perhaps TRBD1 or TRBD2 (7 bases each). The V and J ends lost 3 bases and 6 bases respectively, with 19 bases between them. CDR3 length: 16 amino acids. Germline-derived CDR1 and CDR2 are SGDLS and YYNGEE.